The source of this TCR beta chain is a study of vaccination and CD4 T cells after COVID-19. This CDR3 contains 15 residues. CDR1 and CDR2 (germline): SGHTA, FQGNSA. Trimming left V 2 bases short and J 6 bases short, with 17 bases between. The sample holds one count of this clonotype. The antigen remains undetermined. Overall study findings and caveats: Spike mono-reactivity was found in 304 of the 307 vaccine-specific clones identified in convalescent patients.

The treatment was: roughly 10-day PBMC culture with coronavirus spike peptide pools or control peptides (ViraFEST assay). The positive PCR dates, which preceded the US Alpha, Beta and Delta variants, fell between March and December 2020. Cultured CD4+ T cell DNA was sequenced using the Oncomine TCR Beta short-read assay. Via MiXCR, TCRdb re-called the PCR reads, giving one row per CDR3 protein. The sample shows more than 15,000 distinct CDR3 sequences, about 39% of them seen only once. The sample comprised CD4+ T cells from blood, cultured in vitro. V is TRBV7-2 and J is TRBJ2-7; D not certain. The receptor's source is a human donor who had recovered from COVID-19. The CDR3 loop is CASSLIYSSDREQYF. CDR3 nucleotide sequence: TGTGCCAGCAGCTTAATCTACAGCTCGGATCGCGAGCAGTACTTC.